The clone carrying this T cell receptor beta chain was found once. Its antigen is unknown. This specimen comes from a study of T cell responses to AZD1222 COVID-19 vaccine. Findings of the study overall: Reports indicate that nearly half of spike-specific TCRs are directed at unmutated variant regions. None of the repertoires were sampled until the peak T cell response had passed. The study identified only 6 or 7 AZD1222 recipients as seropositive at baseline.

This table comes from immunoSEQ multiplex PCR, and its TCRdb copy is limited to in-frame clones, with some not included. The sample holds roughly 120,000 clones; more than 75% are singletons and the top ten take 3.5%. V trimming: 8 bases; J trimming: 3 bases; junction bases outside the gene matches: 12. The length of the CDR3 is 15 residues. Germline V gene data show CDR1 as KGHSH and CDR2 as LQKENI. The rearrangement links TRBV18 to TRBJ2-7; 8 bases map to TRBD2. Sequencing was performed on peripheral blood, taken 28 days after the second AZD1222 dose. The source is an adult who received the AZD1222 COVID-19 vaccine. The CDR3 region has the DNA TGTGCCAGCACCATACTTATCGGGGGGGTCTACGAGCAGTACTTC. Translation gives CASTILIGGVYEQYF. Full variable domain (missing parts from reference TRBV18 and TRBJ2-7): NAGVMQNPRHLVRRRGQEARLRCSPMKGHSHVYWYRQLPEEGLKFMVYLQKENIIDESGMPKERFSAEFPKEGPSILRIQQVVRGDSAAYFCASTILIGGVYEQYFGPGTRLTVT.